These 2 T cell receptor beta chains originate from one sample sequenced in a study of blood T cell repertoires in COVID-19. This table comes from immunoSEQ multiplex PCR, and its TCRdb copy is limited to in-frame clones, with some not included. Here the sample spans roughly 190,000 clones, about 70% being singletons. Sequencing was performed on peripheral blood. The source is a woman in her 50s with active or convalescent COVID-19.

The rearrangement links TRBV5-1 to TRBJ1-5; possible D gene TRBD1, 5 bases. CDR3 size: 14 residues. Germline CDR1 SGHRS, CDR2 YFSETQ. The V end lost 8 bases, the J end lost 0 bases, and 12 bases lay between the germline ends. CDR3 region: CARETVYSNQPQHF. CDR3 DNA sequence: TGCGCCAGAGAGACAGTTTATAGCAATCAGCCCCAGCATTTT. Full variable domain (remainder filled in from reference TRBV5-1 and TRBJ1-5): KAGVTQTPRYLIKTRGQQVTLSCSPISGHRSVSWYQQTPGQGLQFLFEYFSETQRNKGNFPGRFSGRQFSNSRSEMNVSTLELGDSALYLCARETVYSNQPQHFGDGTRLSIL.

This chain uses TRBV7-8 with TRBJ1-3; no reliable D call. V dropped 1 base and J dropped 0 bases, with 10 bases sitting between them. CDR3 length: 16 amino acids. Per the germline V gene, CDR1 is SGHVS and CDR2 is FQNEAQ. The CDR3 loop is CASSLVQFASGNTIYF. As DNA, the CDR3 is TGTGCCAGCAGCTTAGTACAGTTTGCCTCTGGAAACACCATATATTTT.